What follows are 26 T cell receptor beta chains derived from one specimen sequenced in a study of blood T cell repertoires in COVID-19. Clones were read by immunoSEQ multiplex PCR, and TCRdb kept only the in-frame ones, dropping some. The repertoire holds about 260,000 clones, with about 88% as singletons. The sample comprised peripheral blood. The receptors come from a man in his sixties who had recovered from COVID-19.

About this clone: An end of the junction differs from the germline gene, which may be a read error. The DNA of the CDR3 is TGTGCTAGCAGCTACGCCGGGACAGTGGAAATTGGCAATCAGCCCCAGCATTTT. Protein product: CASSYAGTVEIGNQPQHF. The gene calls are TRBV7-7 and TRBJ1-5; 7 bases are shared with TRBD1. Per the germline V gene, CDR1 is SSHAT and CDR2 is FNYEAQ (reference sequence). CDR3 length equals 18 residues.

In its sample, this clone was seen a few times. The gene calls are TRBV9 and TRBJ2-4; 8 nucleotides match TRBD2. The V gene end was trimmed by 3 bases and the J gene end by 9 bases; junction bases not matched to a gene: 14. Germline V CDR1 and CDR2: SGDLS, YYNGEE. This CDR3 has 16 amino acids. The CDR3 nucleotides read TGTGCCAGCAGCGAATACGGAACTAGCGGCAAAGGCATTCAGTACTTC. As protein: CASSEYGTSGKGIQYF.

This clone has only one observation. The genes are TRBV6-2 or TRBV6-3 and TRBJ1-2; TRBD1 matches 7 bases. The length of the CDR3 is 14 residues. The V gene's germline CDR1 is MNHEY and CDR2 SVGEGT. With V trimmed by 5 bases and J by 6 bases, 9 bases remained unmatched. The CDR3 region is CASSPAYQGDGYTF. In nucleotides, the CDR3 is TGTGCCAGCAGTCCGGCGTATCAGGGGGATGGCTACACCTTC.

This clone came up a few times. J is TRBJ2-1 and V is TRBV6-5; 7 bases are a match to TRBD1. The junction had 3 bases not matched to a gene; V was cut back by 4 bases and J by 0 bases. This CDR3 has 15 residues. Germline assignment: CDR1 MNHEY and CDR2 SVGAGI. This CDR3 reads CASSFDRVSYNEQFF. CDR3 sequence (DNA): TGTGCCAGCAGTTTCGACAGGGTCTCCTACAATGAGCAGTTCTTC.

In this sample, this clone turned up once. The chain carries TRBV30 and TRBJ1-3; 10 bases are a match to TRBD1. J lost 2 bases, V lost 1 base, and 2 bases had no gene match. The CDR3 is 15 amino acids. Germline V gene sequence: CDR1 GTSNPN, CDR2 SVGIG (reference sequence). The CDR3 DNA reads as TGTGCCTGGAGTGCCGGGACAGGGGCTGGAAACACCATATATTTT. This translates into CAWSAGTGAGNTIYF.

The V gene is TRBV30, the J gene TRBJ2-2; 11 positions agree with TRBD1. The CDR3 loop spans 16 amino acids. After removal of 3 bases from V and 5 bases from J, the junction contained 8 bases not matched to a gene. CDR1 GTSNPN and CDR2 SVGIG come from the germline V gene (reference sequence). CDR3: CAWRLAGTGGTGELFF. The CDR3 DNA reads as TGTGCCTGGAGGCTGGCGGGGACAGGGGGGACCGGGGAGCTGTTTTTT.

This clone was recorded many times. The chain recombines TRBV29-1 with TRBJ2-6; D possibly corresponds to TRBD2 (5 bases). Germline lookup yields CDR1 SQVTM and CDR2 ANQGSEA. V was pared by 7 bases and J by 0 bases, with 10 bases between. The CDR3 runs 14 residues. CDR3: CSARGSSGANVLTF. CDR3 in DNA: TGCAGCGCAAGAGGGAGCTCTGGGGCCAACGTCCTGACTTTC.

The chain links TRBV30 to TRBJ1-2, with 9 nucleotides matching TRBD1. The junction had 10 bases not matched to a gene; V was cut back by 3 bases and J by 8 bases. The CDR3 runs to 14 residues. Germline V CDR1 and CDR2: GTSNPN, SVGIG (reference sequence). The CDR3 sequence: CAWSDTGGPRGYTF. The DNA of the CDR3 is TGTGCCTGGAGCGATACAGGGGGCCCACGGGGCTACACCTTC.

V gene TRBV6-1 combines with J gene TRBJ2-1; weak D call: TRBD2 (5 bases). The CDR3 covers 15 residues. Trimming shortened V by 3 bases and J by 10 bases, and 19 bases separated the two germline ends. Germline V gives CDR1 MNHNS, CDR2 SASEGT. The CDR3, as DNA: TGTGCCAGCAGTGATCCTGGACTCGGCACTATGGAGCAGTTCTTC. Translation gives CASSDPGLGTMEQFF.

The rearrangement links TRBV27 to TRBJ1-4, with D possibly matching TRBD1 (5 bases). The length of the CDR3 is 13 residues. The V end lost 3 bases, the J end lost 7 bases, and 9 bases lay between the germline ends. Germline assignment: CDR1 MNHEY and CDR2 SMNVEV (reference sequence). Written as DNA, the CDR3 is TGTGCCAGCAGTTTTGGGGGAGGTGAAAAACTGTTTTTT. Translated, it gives CASSFGGGEKLFF.

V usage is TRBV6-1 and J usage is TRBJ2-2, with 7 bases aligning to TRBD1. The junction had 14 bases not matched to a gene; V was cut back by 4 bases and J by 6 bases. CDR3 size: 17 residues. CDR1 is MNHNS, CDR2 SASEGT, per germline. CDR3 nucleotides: TGTGCCAGCAGTGTACGTACCGACAGGGTATACGCCGGGGAGCTGTTTTTT. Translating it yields CASSVRTDRVYAGELFF.

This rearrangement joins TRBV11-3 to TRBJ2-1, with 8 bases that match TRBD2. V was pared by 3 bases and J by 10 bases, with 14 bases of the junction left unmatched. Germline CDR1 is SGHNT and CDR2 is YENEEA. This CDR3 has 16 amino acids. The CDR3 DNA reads TGTGCCAGCAGCTTCGGGGGGGGACTCCCCTTGGAGGAGCAGTTCTTC. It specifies CASSFGGGLPLEEQFF.

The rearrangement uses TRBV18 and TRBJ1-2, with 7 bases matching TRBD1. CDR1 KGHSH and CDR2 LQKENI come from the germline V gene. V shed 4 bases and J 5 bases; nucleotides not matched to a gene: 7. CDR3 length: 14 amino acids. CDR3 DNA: TGTGCCAGCTCACAAGGACAGGTTCGGTATGGCTACACCTTC. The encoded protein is CASSQGQVRYGYTF.

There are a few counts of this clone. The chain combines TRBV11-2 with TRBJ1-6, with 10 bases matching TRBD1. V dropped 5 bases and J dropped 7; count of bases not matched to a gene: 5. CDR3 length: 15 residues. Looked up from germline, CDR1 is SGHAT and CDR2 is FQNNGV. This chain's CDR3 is CASSHPGQGNSPLHF. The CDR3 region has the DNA TGTGCCAGCAGCCATCCGGGACAGGGGAATTCACCCCTCCACTTT.

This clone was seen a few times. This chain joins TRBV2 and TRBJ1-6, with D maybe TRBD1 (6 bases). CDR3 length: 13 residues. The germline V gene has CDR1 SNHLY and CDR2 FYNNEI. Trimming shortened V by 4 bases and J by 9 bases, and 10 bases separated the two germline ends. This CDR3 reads CASSVDSLSPLHF. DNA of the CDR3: TGTGCCAGCAGTGTGGACAGTCTTTCACCCCTCCACTTT.

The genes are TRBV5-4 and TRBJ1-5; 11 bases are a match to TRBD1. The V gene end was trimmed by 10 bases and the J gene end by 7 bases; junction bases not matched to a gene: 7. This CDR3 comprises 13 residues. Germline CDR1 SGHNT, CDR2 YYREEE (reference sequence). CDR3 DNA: TGTGCCTACAGAGGGACAGGGGGACAGCCCCAGCATTTT. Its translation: CAYRGTGGQPQHF.

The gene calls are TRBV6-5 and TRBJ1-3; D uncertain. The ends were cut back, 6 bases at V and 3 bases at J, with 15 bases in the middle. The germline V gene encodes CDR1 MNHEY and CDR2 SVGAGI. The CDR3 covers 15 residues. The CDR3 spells CASSATREGGNTIYF. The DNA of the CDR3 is TGTGCCAGCAGCGCTACGCGGGAAGGTGGAAACACCATATATTTT.

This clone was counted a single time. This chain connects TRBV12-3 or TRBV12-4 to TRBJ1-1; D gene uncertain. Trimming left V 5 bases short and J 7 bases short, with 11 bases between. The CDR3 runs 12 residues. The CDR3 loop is CASSPDSLEAFF. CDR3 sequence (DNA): TGTGCCAGCAGTCCTGACTCTCTTGAAGCTTTCTTT.

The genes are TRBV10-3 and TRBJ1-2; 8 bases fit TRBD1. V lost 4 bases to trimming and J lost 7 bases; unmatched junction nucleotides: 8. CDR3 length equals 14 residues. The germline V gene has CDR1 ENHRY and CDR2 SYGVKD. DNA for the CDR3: TGTGCCATCAGTGCTGACAGGGGTCTCGGTGGCTACACCTTC. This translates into CAISADRGLGGYTF.

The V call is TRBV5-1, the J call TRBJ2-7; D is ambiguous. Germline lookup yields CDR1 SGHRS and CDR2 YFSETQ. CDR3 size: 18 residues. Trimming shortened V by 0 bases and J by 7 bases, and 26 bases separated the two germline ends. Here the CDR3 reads CASSLADPARSLGGEQYF. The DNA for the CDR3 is TGCGCCAGCAGCTTGGCCGACCCCGCCCGGAGCCTGGGTGGAGAGCAGTACTTC.

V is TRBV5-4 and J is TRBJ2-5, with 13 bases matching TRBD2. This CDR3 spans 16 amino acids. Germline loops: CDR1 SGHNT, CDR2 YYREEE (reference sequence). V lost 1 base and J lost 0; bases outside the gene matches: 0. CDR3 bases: TGTGCCAGCAGCTTGACTAGCGGGGGGGACCAAGAGACCCAGTACTTC. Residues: CASSLTSGGDQETQYF.

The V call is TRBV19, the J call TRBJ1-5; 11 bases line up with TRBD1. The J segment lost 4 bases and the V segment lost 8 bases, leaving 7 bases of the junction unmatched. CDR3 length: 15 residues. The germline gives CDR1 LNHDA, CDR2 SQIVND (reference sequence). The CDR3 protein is CASAKDRGRNQPQHF. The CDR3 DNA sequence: TGTGCCAGTGCTAAGGACAGGGGGCGAAATCAGCCCCAGCATTTT.

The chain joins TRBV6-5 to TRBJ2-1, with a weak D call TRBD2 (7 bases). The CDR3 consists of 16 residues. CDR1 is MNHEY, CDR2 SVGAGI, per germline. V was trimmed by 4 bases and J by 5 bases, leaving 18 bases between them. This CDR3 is CASSWGGGALNNEQFF. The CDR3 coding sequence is TGTGCCAGCAGTTGGGGCGGGGGCGCCCTAAACAATGAGCAGTTCTTC.

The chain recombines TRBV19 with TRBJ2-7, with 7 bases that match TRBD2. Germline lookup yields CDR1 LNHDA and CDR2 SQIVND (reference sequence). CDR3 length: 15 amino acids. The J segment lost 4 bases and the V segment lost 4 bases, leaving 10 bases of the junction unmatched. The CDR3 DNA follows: TGTGCCAGTAGTAGCTGGACCGGGACTACTTACGAGCAGTACTTC. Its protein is CASSSWTGTTYEQYF.

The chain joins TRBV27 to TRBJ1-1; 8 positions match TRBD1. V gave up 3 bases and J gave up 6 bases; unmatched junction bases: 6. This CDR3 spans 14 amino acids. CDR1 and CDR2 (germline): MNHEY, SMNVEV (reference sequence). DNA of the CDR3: TGTGCCAGCAGTTTCCAGGGGGCGCGGGCTGAAGCTTTCTTT. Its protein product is CASSFQGARAEAFF.

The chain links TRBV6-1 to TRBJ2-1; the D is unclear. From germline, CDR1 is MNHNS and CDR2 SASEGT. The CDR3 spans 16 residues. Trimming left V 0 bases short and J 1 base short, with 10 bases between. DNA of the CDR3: TGTGCCAGCAGTGAAGCGTTGGCCAATTCCTACAATGAGCAGTTCTTC. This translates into CASSEALANSYNEQFF.